Below, 12 T cell receptor beta chains from the same sample are listed, as sequenced in a study of vaccination effects on CD4 cells after COVID-19. Clones were sequenced by immunoSEQ multiplex PCR, and TCRdb holds only the in-frame ones, with some missing. The sample yields more than 20,000 clones, approximately 77% seen once. Antigen-specific CD4+ T cells expanded by the ViraFEST assay with viral peptide pools were then sequenced. Culture lasted over 9 days before CD4+ T cell isolation. People in the vaccine group had not been infected with SARS-CoV-2 before, and their nucleocapsid antibodies were negative. Their antigens are not known. The sequencing used CD4+ T cells from PBMCs cultured with HCoV-NL63 spike peptides, collected before COVID-19 vaccination. These receptor sequences come from a human donor who received a COVID-19 vaccine.

The chain carries TRBV4-3 and TRBJ1-4; possible D gene TRBD1, 6 bases. The CDR3 consists of 19 residues. V dropped 5 bases and J dropped 5 bases, with 27 bases sitting between them. CDR1 is LGHNA, CDR2 YSLEER, per germline. CDR3 DNA: TGCGCCAGCAGCGCGAGGATATGGAGTGTCGGGGGCCTGAATGAAAAACTGTTTTTT. The encoded protein is CASSARIWSVGGLNEKLFF.

This chain links TRBV28 with TRBJ2-1; D gene unclear. Germline CDR1 is MDHEN and CDR2 is SYDVKM. CDR3 length equals 12 residues. V lost 7 bases and J lost 9, with 13 bases in between. CDR3 loop: CASITSWGEQFF. The CDR3 DNA follows: TGTGCCAGCATCACGAGTTGGGGTGAGCAGTTCTTC.

The chain combines TRBV7-2 with TRBJ1-2, with 7 bases that match TRBD1. V dropped 1 base and J dropped 4; count of bases not matched to a gene: 6. This CDR3 has 15 amino acids. From germline, CDR1 is SGHTA and CDR2 FQGNSA. The CDR3: CASSLEGTEVYGYTF. CDR3 coding DNA: TGTGCCAGCAGCTTAGAAGGGACAGAGGTCTATGGCTACACCTTC.

The rearrangement links TRBV19 to TRBJ2-3; possibly TRBD1 or TRBD2 for D (5 bases each). The germline CDR1 and CDR2 sequences are LNHDA and SQIVND (reference sequence). The CDR3 length is 12 residues. The V end was cut by 6 bases, the J end by 11 bases, with 15 bases between. The CDR3 reads CASRDQGRGQYF. CDR3 nucleotide sequence: TGTGCCAGTAGGGATCAGGGTCGGGGGCAGTATTTT.

The CDR3 coding sequence is TGTGCCAGCAGGTTGAACACTGAAGCTTTCTTT. Translation: CASRLNTEAFF. The chain joins TRBV12-3 or TRBV12-4 to TRBJ1-1; D ambiguous. This CDR3 comprises 11 residues. Trimming cost V 6 bases and J 0 bases, with 2 bases left between them.

V is TRBV6-1 and J is TRBJ2-7; D remains ambiguous. Trimming pared 3 bases from V and 0 bases from J, leaving 12 bases between. Germline values: CDR1 MNHNS, CDR2 SASEGT. There are 15 residues in the CDR3. The CDR3 bases are TGTGCCAGCAGTGACCGGACGGCGAGCTCCTACGAGCAGTACTTC. It specifies CASSDRTASSYEQYF.

The chain couples TRBV11-2 to TRBJ2-7; D ambiguous. The germline CDR1 and CDR2 sequences are SGHAT and FQNNGV. The ends were cut back, 4 bases at V and 3 bases at J, with 13 bases in the middle. CDR3 length: 14 residues. The CDR3 spells CASSSTRSIYEQYF. For the CDR3, the DNA is TGTGCCAGCAGCTCGACTCGCTCGATCTACGAGCAGTACTTC.

This rearrangement joins TRBV7-2 to TRBJ1-6, with 10 bases matching TRBD1. This CDR3 comprises 16 residues. V was clipped by 1 base and J by 9 bases; unmatched bases: 6. Germline V gene data show CDR1 as SGHTA and CDR2 as FQGNSA. CDR3 nucleotide sequence: TGTGCCAGCAGCTTAGGGGACAGGGGTTGGGGTTCACCCCTCCACTTT. This translates into CASSLGDRGWGSPLHF.

The J gene is TRBJ1-2, the V gene TRBV2, with D perhaps matching TRBD1 (6 bases). The CDR3 totals 15 residues. Trimming pared 5 bases from V and 4 bases from J, leaving 17 bases between. Germline V CDR1 and CDR2: SNHLY, FYNNEI. The CDR3 loop is CASSFRARGRYGYTF. The CDR3 region has the DNA TGTGCCAGCAGTTTCCGGGCTCGGGGGCGCTATGGCTACACCTTC.

This chain joins TRBV5-8 and TRBJ1-6; D may be TRBD1 (5 bases). Between the trimmed V and J ends, which lost 3 bases and 0 bases, there was a span of 10 bases. CDR1 and CDR2 (germline): SGHTS, YDEGEE. CDR3 length: 16 residues. The CDR3 loop is CASSSRQSSYNSPLHF. CDR3 nucleotide sequence: TGTGCCAGCAGCTCTAGACAGAGCTCCTATAATTCACCCCTCCACTTT. The complete variable domain, with remaining parts taken from reference TRBV5-8 and TRBJ1-6, reads EAGVTQSPTHLIKTRGQQATLRCSPISGHTSVYWYQQALGLGLQFLLWYDEGEERNRGNFPPRFSGRQFPNYSSELNVNALELEDSALYLCASSSRQSSYNSPLHFGNGTRLTVT.

The genes are TRBV5-5 and TRBJ2-7; D may correspond to TRBD1 or TRBD2 (6 bases each). The CDR3 runs to 15 residues. The V and J ends lost 2 bases and 2 bases respectively, with 14 bases between them. Germline CDR1 SGHKS, CDR2 YYEKEE (reference sequence). The CDR3 protein is CASSLGGGGPYEQYF. CDR3 sequence (DNA): TGTGCCAGCAGCTTAGGGGGTGGGGGGCCCTACGAGCAGTACTTC.

This clone has only a few counts. The chain is built from TRBV5-1 and TRBJ2-2, with no clear D. Deletions cut 0 bases from V and 4 bases from J, with 10 bases between. From germline, CDR1 is SGHRS and CDR2 YFSETQ. The length of the CDR3 is 15 residues. The CDR3 DNA reads TGCGCCAGCAGCTTGGTCCTTCATAGCACCGGGGAGCTGTTTTTT. This codes for CASSLVLHSTGELFF.